The clone carrying this T cell receptor (beta chain) was recorded at least ten times. Its specificity is not known. Synthesis of TCR cDNA relied on 5'RACE template switching, which attached a universal primer site and UMIs. TCRdb reprocessed the 5' RACE reads with MiXCR, giving one entry per CDR3 protein. The sample lists a few hundred thousand distinct CDR3 sequences, roughly 4% occurring once. The data originate from a study of T cells after yellow fever vaccination. Study conclusions and caveats: The CD4 compartment and the CD8 compartment contained a small share of clonotypes in common. Repertoires sorted by FACS could include abundant clonotypes that are contaminants from the bulk population. After the booster, roughly 96% of CD4 and about 90% of CD8 primary-response clones were re-detected.

Trimming cost V 3 bases and J 0 bases, with 16 bases left between them. This CDR3 is built from 17 residues. Germline V CDR1 and CDR2: SGHTA, FQGNSA. The source material was PBMCs, sampled 5 days after the yellow fever booster vaccination. This TCR was recovered from a man between 18 and 35 years old who received the YFV17D yellow fever vaccine. The rearrangement links TRBV7-2 to TRBJ2-3, with D perhaps TRBD2 (5 bases). CDR3 in DNA: TGTGCCAGCAGCTTCGCAGGACTGATTACTAGCACAGATACGCAGTATTTT. It codes for CASSFAGLITSTDTQYF.